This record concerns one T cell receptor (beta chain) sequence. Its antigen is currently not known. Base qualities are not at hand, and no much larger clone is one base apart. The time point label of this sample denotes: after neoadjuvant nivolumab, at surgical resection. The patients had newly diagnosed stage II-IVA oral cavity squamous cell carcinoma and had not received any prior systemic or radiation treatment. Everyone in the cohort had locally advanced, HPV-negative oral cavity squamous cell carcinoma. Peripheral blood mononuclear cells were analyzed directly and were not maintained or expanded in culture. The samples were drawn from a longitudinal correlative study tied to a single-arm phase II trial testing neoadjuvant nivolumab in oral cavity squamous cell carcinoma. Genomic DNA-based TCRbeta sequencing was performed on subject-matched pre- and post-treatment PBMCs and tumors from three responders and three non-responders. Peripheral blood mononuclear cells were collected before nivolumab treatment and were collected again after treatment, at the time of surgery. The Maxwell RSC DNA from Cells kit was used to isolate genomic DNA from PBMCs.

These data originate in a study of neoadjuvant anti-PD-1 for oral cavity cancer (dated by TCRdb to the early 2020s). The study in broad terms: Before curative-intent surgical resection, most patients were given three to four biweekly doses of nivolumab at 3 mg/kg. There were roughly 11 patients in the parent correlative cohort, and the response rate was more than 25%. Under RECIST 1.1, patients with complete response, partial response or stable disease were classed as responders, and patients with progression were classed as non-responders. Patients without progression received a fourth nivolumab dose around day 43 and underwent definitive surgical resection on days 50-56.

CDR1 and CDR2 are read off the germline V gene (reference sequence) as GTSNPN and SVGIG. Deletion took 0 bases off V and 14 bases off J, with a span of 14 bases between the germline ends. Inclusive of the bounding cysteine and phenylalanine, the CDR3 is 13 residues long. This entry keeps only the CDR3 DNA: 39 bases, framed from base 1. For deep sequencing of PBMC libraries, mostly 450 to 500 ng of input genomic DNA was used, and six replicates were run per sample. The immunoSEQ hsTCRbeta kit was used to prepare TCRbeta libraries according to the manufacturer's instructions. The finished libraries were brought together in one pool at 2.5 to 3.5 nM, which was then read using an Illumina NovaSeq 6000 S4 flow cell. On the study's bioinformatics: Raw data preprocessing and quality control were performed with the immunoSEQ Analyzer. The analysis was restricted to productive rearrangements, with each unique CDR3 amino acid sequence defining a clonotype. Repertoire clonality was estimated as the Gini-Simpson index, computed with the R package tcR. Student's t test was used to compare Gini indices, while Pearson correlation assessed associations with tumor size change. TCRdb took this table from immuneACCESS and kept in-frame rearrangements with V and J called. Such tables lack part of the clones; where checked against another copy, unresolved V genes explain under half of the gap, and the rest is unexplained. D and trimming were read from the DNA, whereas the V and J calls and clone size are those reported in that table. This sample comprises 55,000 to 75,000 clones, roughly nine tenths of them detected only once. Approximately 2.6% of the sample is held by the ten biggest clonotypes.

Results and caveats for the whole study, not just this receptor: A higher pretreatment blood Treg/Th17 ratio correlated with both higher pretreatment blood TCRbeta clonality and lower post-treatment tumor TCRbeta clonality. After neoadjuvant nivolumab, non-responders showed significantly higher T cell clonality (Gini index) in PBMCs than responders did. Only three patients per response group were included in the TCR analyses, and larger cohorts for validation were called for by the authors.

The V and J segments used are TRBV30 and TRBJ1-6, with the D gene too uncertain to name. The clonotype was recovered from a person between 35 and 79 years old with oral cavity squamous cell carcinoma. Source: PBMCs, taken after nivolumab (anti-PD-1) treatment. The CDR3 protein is CAWSVGYPQSLHF. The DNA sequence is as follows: TGTGCCTGGAGTGTGGGTTATCCCCAATCCCTCCACTTT.